A single TCR beta chain is shown here with its context. The antigen remains undetermined. The data are from a study of post-analysis software for immune sequencing data. CDR3 length: 12 residues. Germline assignment: CDR1 SQVTM and CDR2 ANQGSEA. V trimming: 5 bases; J trimming: 5 bases; junction bases outside the gene matches: 5. General study points: Among multiple sclerosis patients, normalized Chao1 diversity was significantly below that of controls. Roughly 5 TRBV segments (TRBV5-6, TRBV5-1 and TRBV20-1 among them) occurred more frequently in patients than in controls.

The library was made from cDNA and included unique molecular identifiers. Around 460,000 cDNA molecules came from around 1 to 10 million T cells. TCRdb ran MiXCR on the PCR reads and lists one entry per CDR3 protein. Found here are some 700,000 distinct CDR3 sequences, approximately 60% of them singletons; the top ten hold roughly 12%. Sequencing input: blood. The chain combines TRBV29-1 with TRBJ1-2; 7 nucleotides match TRBD1. The receptor was derived from a girl aged 2 to 9 with multiple sclerosis. CDR3 DNA: TGCAGCGTTTCCCCGACAGGGTATGGCTACACCTTC. It specifies CSVSPTGYGYTF.